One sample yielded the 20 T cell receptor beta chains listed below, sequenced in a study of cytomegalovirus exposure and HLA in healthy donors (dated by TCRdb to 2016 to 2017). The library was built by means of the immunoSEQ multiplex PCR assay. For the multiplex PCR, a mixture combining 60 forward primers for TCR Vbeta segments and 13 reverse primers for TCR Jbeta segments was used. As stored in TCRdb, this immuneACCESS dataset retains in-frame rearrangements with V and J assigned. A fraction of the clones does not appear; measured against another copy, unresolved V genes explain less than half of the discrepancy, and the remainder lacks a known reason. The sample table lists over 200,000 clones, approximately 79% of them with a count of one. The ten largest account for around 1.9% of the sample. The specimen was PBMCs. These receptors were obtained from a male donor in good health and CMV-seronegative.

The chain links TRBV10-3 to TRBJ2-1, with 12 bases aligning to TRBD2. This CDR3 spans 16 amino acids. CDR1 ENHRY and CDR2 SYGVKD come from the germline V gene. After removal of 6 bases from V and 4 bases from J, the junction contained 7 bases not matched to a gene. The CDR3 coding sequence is TGTGCCATCAGGGGAGGGACTAGCGGGCGGTACAATGAGCAGTTCTTC. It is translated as CAIRGGTSGRYNEQFF.

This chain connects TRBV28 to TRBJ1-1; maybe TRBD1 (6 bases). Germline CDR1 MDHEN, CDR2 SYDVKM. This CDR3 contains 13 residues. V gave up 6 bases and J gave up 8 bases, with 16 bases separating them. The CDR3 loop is CASSPGQPLEAFF. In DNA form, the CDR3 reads TGTGCCAGCAGCCCTGGACAGCCACTAGAAGCTTTCTTT.

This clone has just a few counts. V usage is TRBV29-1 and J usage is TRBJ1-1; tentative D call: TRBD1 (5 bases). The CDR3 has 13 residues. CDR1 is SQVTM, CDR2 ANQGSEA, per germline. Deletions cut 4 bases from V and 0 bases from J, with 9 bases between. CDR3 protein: CSVAGVMNTEAFF. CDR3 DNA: TGCAGCGTTGCGGGGGTCATGAACACTGAAGCTTTCTTT.

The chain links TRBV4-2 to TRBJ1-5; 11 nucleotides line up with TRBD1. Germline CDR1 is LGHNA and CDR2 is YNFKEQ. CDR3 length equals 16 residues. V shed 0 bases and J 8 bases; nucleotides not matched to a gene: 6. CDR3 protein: CASSQEWTGGFKPQHF. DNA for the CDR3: TGTGCCAGCAGCCAAGAATGGACAGGGGGCTTTAAGCCCCAGCATTTT.

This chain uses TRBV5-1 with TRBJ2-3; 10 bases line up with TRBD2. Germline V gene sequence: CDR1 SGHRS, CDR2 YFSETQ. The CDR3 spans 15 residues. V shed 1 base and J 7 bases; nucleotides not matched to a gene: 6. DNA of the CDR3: TGCGCCAGCAGCTTGAGGCTAGCGGGAGCGAATACGCAGTATTTT. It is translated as CASSLRLAGANTQYF.

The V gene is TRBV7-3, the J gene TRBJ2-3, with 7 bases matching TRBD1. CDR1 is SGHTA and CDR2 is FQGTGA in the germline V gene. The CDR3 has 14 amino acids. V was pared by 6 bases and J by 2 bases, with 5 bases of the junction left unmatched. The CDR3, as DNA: TGTGCCAGCAGGGTGACAGGGACCACAGATACGCAGTATTTT. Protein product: CASRVTGTTDTQYF.

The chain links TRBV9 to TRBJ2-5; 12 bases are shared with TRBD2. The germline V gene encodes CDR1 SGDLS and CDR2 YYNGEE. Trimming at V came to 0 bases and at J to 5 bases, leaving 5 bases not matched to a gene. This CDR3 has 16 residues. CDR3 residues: CASSVVASGGAETQYF. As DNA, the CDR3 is TGTGCCAGCAGCGTAGTTGCTAGCGGGGGGGCGGAGACCCAGTACTTC.

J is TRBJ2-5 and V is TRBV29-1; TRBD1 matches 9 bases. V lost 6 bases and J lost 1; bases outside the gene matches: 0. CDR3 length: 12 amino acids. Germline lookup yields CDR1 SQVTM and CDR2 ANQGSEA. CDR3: CSVTGGQETQYF. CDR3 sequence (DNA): TGCAGCGTGACAGGGGGCCAAGAGACCCAGTACTTC.

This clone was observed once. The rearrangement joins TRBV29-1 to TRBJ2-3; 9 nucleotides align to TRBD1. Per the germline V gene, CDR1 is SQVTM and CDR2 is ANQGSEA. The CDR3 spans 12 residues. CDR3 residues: CSSGTGSDTQYF. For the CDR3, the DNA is TGCAGTTCCGGGACAGGGTCGGATACGCAGTATTTT.

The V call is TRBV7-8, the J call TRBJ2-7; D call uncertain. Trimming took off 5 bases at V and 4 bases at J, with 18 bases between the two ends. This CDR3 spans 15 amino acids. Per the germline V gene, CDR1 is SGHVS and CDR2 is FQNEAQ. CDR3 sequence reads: CASSPQTTTEYEQYF. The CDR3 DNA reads TGTGCCAGCAGCCCGCAGACAACGACCGAATACGAGCAGTACTTC.

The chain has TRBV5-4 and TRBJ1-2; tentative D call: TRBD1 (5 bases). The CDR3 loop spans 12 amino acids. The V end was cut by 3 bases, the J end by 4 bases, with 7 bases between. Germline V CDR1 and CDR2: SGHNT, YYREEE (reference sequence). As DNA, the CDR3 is TGTGCCAGCAGCTCGACAGTCTATGGCTACACCTTC. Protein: CASSSTVYGYTF.

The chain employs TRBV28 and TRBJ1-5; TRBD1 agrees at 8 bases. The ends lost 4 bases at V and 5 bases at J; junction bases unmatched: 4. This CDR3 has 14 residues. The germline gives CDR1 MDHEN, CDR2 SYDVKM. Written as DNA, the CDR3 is TGTGCCAGCAGTTGGGGGACAGGTTATCAGCCCCAGCATTTT. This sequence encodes CASSWGTGYQPQHF.

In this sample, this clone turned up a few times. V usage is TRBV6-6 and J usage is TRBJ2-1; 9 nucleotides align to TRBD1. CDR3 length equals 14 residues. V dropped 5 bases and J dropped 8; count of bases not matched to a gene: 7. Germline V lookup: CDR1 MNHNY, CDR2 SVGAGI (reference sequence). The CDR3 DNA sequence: TGTGCCAGCAGTACCTCAGACAGGGGGTATGAGCAGTTCTTC. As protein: CASSTSDRGYEQFF.

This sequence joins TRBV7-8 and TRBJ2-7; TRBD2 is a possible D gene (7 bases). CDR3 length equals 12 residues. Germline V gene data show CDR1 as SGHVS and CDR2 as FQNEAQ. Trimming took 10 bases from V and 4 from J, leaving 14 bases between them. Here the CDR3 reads CATSGGAYEQYF. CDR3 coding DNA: TGTGCCACCTCGGGGGGCGCATACGAGCAGTACTTC.

The CDR3 region has the DNA TGTGCCAGCAGCCCTCATGGGGGCGGGGGACCAAATGAGCAGTTCTTC. Its protein product is CASSPHGGGGPNEQFF. V and J are TRBV4-2 and TRBJ2-1, with D possibly matching TRBD2 (7 bases). The CDR3 consists of 16 residues. Looked up from germline, CDR1 is LGHNA and CDR2 is YNFKEQ. V lost 4 bases to trimming and J lost 7 bases, with 20 bases between them.

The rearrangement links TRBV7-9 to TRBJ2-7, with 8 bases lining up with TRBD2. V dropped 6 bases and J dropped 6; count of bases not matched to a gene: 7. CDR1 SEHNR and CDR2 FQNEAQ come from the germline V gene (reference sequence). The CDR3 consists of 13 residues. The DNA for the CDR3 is TGTGCCAGCAGGTCCGGGACTAGTAGCGAGCAGTACTTC. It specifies CASRSGTSSEQYF.

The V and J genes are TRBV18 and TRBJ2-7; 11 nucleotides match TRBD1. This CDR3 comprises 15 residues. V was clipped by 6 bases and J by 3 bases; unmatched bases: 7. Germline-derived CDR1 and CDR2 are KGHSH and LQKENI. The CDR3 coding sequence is TGTGCCAGCTCGGAGCCGGGACAGGGGGACTACGAGCAGTACTTC. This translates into CASSEPGQGDYEQYF.

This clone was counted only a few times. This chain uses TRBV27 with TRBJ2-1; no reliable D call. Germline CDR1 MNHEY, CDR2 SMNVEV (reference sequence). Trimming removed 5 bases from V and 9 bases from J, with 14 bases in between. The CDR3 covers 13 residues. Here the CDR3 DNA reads TGTGCCAGCAGTCCTAACTTAGTGATTGAGCAGTTCTTC. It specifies CASSPNLVIEQFF.

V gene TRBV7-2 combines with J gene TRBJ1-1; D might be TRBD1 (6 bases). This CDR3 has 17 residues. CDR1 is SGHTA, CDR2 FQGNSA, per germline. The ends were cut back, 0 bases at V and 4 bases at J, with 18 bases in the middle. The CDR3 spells CASSLAPGRGKGTEAFF. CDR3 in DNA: TGTGCCAGCAGCTTAGCGCCGGGCAGGGGAAAGGGCACTGAAGCTTTCTTT. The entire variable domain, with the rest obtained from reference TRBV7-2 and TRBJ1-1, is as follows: GAGVSQSPSNKVTEKGKDVELRCDPISGHTALYWYRQSLGQGLEFLIYFQGNSAPDKSGLPSDRFSAERTGGSVSTLTIQRTQQEDSAVYLCASSLAPGRGKGTEAFFGQGTRLTVV.

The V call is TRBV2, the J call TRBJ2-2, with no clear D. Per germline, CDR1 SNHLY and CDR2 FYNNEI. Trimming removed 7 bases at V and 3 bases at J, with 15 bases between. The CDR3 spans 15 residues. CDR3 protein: CASTQESGDTGELFF. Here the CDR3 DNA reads TGTGCCAGCACCCAAGAAAGTGGAGACACCGGGGAGCTGTTTTTT.